The next 9 T cell receptor beta chains were all read from a single sample in a study of blood T cell repertoires in COVID-19. Assay: immunoSEQ multiplex PCR; the TCRdb copy retains only in-frame clones and omits some. Among 25,000 to 35,000 clones listed, roughly 85% were seen once. Sequenced: peripheral blood. These receptors were taken from a man between 60 and 70 years old with active COVID-19.

The chain's CDR3 is CASGLGENRADTQYF. DNA for the CDR3: TGTGCTAGTGGGTTAGGCGAGAACAGGGCAGATACGCAGTATTTT. This chain connects TRBV12-5 to TRBJ2-3, with D perhaps TRBD1 (6 bases). The V end was cut by 6 bases, the J end by 4 bases, with 17 bases between. Germline V gene sequence: CDR1 LGHNT, CDR2 FRNRAP. The CDR3 spans 15 residues.

V gene TRBV6-6 combines with J gene TRBJ2-1; TRBD2 might be the D (6 bases). The CDR3 runs 16 residues. Between the trimmed V and J ends, which lost 10 bases and 8 bases, there was a span of 27 bases. Germline V gene sequence: CDR1 MNHNY, CDR2 SVGAGI (reference sequence). CDR3 in amino acids: CATTGAGLSIGYEQFF. As DNA, the CDR3 is TGTGCCACCACGGGAGCAGGACTATCCATTGGCTATGAGCAGTTCTTC.

The chain is built from TRBV7-9 and TRBJ2-5, with 9 bases identical to TRBD2. Looked up from germline, CDR1 is SEHNR and CDR2 is FQNEAQ (reference sequence). V gave up 1 base and J gave up 0 bases; unmatched junction bases: 0. CDR3 length: 15 residues. The CDR3 reads CASSLGTSDQETQYF. The CDR3 DNA follows: TGTGCCAGCAGCTTAGGGACTAGCGACCAAGAGACCCAGTACTTC.

This CDR3 reads CASSIMGARTEAFF. The CDR3 DNA follows: TGTGCCAGTAGTATCATGGGGGCCCGGACTGAAGCTTTCTTT. The chain joins TRBV19 to TRBJ1-1; perhaps TRBD1 as D (6 bases). CDR1 is LNHDA and CDR2 is SQIVND in the germline V gene (reference sequence). The CDR3 extends over 14 amino acids. Trimming removed 3 bases at V and 5 bases at J, with 13 bases between. Full variable domain (outside the CDR3, taken from reference TRBV19 and TRBJ1-1): DGGITQSPKYLFRKEGQNVTLSCEQNLNHDAMYWYRQDPGQGLRLIYYSQIVNDFQKGDIAEGYSVSREKKESFPLTVTSAQKNPTAFYLCASSIMGARTEAFFGQGTRLTVV.

CDR3 DNA sequence: TGTGCCAGCGTTTCAGCGGTCCCCTACAATGAGCAGTTCTTC. This codes for CASVSAVPYNEQFF. This chain links TRBV2 with TRBJ2-1, with TRBD2 as a possible D gene (5 bases). Trimming left V 8 bases short and J 2 bases short, with 13 bases between. The length of the CDR3 is 14 residues. Germline V gene lookup returns CDR1 SNHLY and CDR2 FYNNEI.

This sequence joins TRBV7-2 and TRBJ2-5, with a possible D match to TRBD2 (5 bases). There are 14 residues in the CDR3. Germline lookup yields CDR1 SGHTA and CDR2 FQGNSA. V dropped 5 bases and J dropped 3 bases, with 13 bases sitting between them. The CDR3 DNA reads as TGTGCCAGCAGCCGCGGGCACAGCGAAGAGACCCAGTACTTC. Protein product: CASSRGHSEETQYF. The full variable domain, in which reference TRBV7-2 and TRBJ2-5 provide the parts outside the CDR3, is GAGVSQSPSNKVTEKGKDVELRCDPISGHTALYWYRQSLGQGLEFLIYFQGNSAPDKSGLPSDRFSAERTGGSVSTLTIQRTQQEDSAVYLCASSRGHSEETQYFGPGTRLLVL.

The V call is TRBV18, the J call TRBJ2-5, with a possible D match to TRBD2 (5 bases). Trimming removed 4 bases at V and 5 bases at J, with 14 bases between. This CDR3 contains 14 residues. Germline loops: CDR1 KGHSH, CDR2 LQKENI. This chain's CDR3 is CASSHTFGEETQYF. CDR3 in DNA: TGTGCCAGCTCACACACGTTTGGGGAGGAGACCCAGTACTTC.

The chain joins TRBV6-6 to TRBJ1-6, with 10 bases fitting TRBD1. In germline, CDR1 is MNHNY, CDR2 SVGAGI (reference sequence). V shed 5 bases, J shed 11 bases, and the junction held 9 bases outside the gene matches. The CDR3 is 15 residues long. The CDR3 is CASSRPGTGEAPLHF. In DNA form, the CDR3 reads TGTGCCAGCAGTCGGCCCGGGACAGGGGAGGCACCCCTCCACTTT.

The sample holds one count of this clone. The chain is built from TRBV2 and TRBJ2-5, with D unclear. V gave up 8 bases and J gave up 2 bases, with 15 bases separating them. CDR3 size: 14 residues. Germline lookup yields CDR1 SNHLY and CDR2 FYNNEI. The CDR3 here is CASAFLAEQETQYF. The DNA for the CDR3 is TGTGCCAGCGCCTTTCTGGCTGAACAAGAGACCCAGTACTTC.